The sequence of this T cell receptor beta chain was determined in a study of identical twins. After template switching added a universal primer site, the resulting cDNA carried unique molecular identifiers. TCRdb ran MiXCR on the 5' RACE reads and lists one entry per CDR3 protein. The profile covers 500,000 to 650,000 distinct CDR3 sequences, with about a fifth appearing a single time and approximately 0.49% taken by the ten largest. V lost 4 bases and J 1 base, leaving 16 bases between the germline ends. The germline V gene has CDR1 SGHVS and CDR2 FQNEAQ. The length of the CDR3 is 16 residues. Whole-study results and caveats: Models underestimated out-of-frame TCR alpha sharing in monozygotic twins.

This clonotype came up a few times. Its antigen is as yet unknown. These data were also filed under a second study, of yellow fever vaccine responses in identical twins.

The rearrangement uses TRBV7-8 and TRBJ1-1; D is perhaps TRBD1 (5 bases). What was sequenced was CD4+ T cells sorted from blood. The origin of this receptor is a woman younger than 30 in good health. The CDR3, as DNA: TGTGCCAGCAGCTCCCGGGAGGGACGGTGGAACACTGAAGCTTTCTTT. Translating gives CASSSREGRWNTEAFF.